These 18 T cell receptor beta chains were all obtained from the same sample, sequenced in a study of cytomegalovirus exposure and HLA in healthy donors. PCR used 60 Vbeta primers and 13 Jbeta primers. Generated by immunoSEQ multiplex PCR, the TCRdb table keeps only in-frame clones and is missing some. Among around 130,000 clones listed, roughly 77% were seen once. Sequenced material: PBMCs. The receptors here all came from a woman aged 40-49 years in good health and CMV-seropositive.

The rearrangement uses TRBV5-8 and TRBJ1-1, with 10 bases identical to TRBD1. The CDR3 contains 15 residues. Unmatched junction bases numbered 4, after V lost 1 base and J lost 4 bases. From germline, CDR1 is SGHTS and CDR2 YDEGEE. CDR3 protein: CASSLFGTGATEAFF. The CDR3 DNA reads as TGTGCCAGCAGCTTGTTCGGGACAGGGGCCACTGAAGCTTTCTTT.

This chain uses TRBV7-3 with TRBJ2-1; TRBD1 aligns across 7 bases. The junction had 6 bases not matched to a gene; V was cut back by 4 bases and J by 6 bases. Per germline, CDR1 SGHTA and CDR2 FQGTGA. This CDR3 contains 14 residues. The CDR3 spells CASSSRQGLNEQFF. The CDR3 DNA follows: TGTGCCAGCAGCTCTCGACAGGGCCTCAATGAGCAGTTCTTC.

V usage is TRBV6-6 and J usage is TRBJ2-1; 10 nucleotides match TRBD2. CDR3 size: 14 residues. From germline, CDR1 is MNHNY and CDR2 SVGAGI (reference sequence). V shed 6 bases and J 8 bases; nucleotides not matched to a gene: 7. CDR3 in DNA: TGTGCCAGCAGCTGGGCTAGCGGGAGAGATGAGCAGTTCTTC. It yields the protein CASSWASGRDEQFF.

This chain links TRBV27 with TRBJ1-6, with TRBD1 identical over 8 bases. The CDR3 covers 17 residues. Trimming at V came to 1 base and at J to 0 bases, leaving 2 bases not matched to a gene. The germline gives CDR1 MNHEY, CDR2 SMNVEV (reference sequence). In DNA form, the CDR3 reads TGTGCCAGCAGTTTATGGACAGGGAGCTCCTATAATTCACCCCTCCACTTT. Translation: CASSLWTGSSYNSPLHF.

The chain couples TRBV9 to TRBJ2-1; the D gene is possibly TRBD2 (7 bases). Trimming cost V 4 bases and J 9 bases, with 23 bases left between them. The CDR3 contains 16 residues. Germline CDR1 reads SGDLS; CDR2 reads YYNGEE. CDR3 loop: CASSLAGAGARSEQFF. The CDR3 coding sequence is TGTGCCAGCAGCCTCGCAGGGGCGGGGGCACGGAGTGAGCAGTTCTTC.

The rearrangement links TRBV6-1 to TRBJ1-6, with no clear D. Germline CDR1 and CDR2: MNHNS and SASEGT. Trimming cost V 1 base and J 0 bases, with 7 bases left between them. This CDR3 has 16 amino acids. The CDR3 sequence is CASSEDASSYNSPLHF. The CDR3 DNA sequence: TGTGCCAGCAGTGAAGACGCGAGCTCCTATAATTCACCCCTCCACTTT.

The CDR3 sequence is CASSQISSREVPDTQYF. As DNA, the CDR3 is TGCGCCAGCAGCCAAATCAGCTCGCGGGAGGTTCCAGATACGCAGTATTTT. The V gene is TRBV4-1, the J gene TRBJ2-3; 8 bases line up with TRBD2. This CDR3 is built from 17 residues. Germline values: CDR1 MGHRA, CDR2 YSYEKL. J gave up 4 bases and V 2 bases, and 11 bases lay outside the gene matches.

The sample holds one count of this clone. The chain joins TRBV30 to TRBJ1-2; 8 bases line up with TRBD1. J gave up 4 bases and V 5 bases, and 3 bases lay outside the gene matches. In germline, CDR1 is GTSNPN, CDR2 SVGIG (reference sequence). This CDR3 has 12 residues. The CDR3 nucleotides read TGTGCCTGGGACCAGGGGGCCTATGGCTACACCTTC. Protein: CAWDQGAYGYTF.

The CDR3 DNA reads as TGTGCCAGCAGCGTGAGTGGAAAGGGGTATGGTGAAGCTTTCTTT. As protein: CASSVSGKGYGEAFF. The rearrangement joins TRBV9 to TRBJ1-1; perhaps TRBD1 as D (5 bases). The CDR3 spans 15 residues. Germline assignment: CDR1 SGDLS and CDR2 YYNGEE. The germline V and J ends were trimmed by 2 bases and 7 bases, with 18 bases remaining between them.

The count of this clone is one. The rearrangement joins TRBV5-1 to TRBJ2-2; D not resolved. The germline gives CDR1 SGHRS, CDR2 YFSETQ. Trimming removed 0 bases from V and 1 base from J, with 7 bases in between. CDR3 length: 15 residues. The CDR3, as DNA: TGCGCCAGCAGCTTGGTCGCAGTGAACACCGGGGAGCTGTTTTTT. It translates to CASSLVAVNTGELFF. The full variable domain, its missing parts supplied by reference TRBV5-1 and TRBJ2-2, is KAGVTQTPRYLIKTRGQQVTLSCSPISGHRSVSWYQQTPGQGLQFLFEYFSETQRNKGNFPGRFSGRQFSNSRSEMNVSTLELGDSALYLCASSLVAVNTGELFFGEGSRLTVL.

The chain links TRBV13 to TRBJ1-4; D perhaps matches TRBD1 (5 bases). Germline V CDR1 and CDR2: PRHDT, FYEKMQ (reference sequence). The germline V and J ends were trimmed by 1 base and 7 bases, with 13 bases remaining between them. This CDR3 has 15 residues. The CDR3 sequence: CASSLERRGGEKLFF. In DNA form, the CDR3 reads TGTGCCAGCAGCTTAGAGCGGAGGGGTGGTGAAAAACTGTTTTTT.

CDR3: CASTQGTANMNTEAFF. In DNA, the CDR3 is TGTGCCAGTACTCAAGGGACAGCAAACATGAACACTGAAGCTTTCTTT. The rearrangement uses TRBV19 and TRBJ1-1; TRBD1 agrees at 7 bases. The CDR3 is 16 amino acids. The ends lost 7 bases at V and 0 bases at J; junction bases unmatched: 11. Per the germline V gene, CDR1 is LNHDA and CDR2 is SQIVND (reference sequence). Full variable domain (missing parts from reference TRBV19 and TRBJ1-1): DGGITQSPKYLFRKEGQNVTLSCEQNLNHDAMYWYRQDPGQGLRLIYYSQIVNDFQKGDIAEGYSVSREKKESFPLTVTSAQKNPTAFYLCASTQGTANMNTEAFFGQGTRLTVV.

CDR3 nucleotides: TGTGCCAGCAGCGCTCCGGGACTAGCGGGACAGGAGCAGTTCTTC. This gives the protein CASSAPGLAGQEQFF. This rearrangement joins TRBV7-2 to TRBJ2-1, with 13 bases identical to TRBD2. CDR1 and CDR2 from the germline V gene are SGHTA and FQGNSA. The CDR3 contains 15 residues. V was clipped by 5 bases and J by 10 bases; unmatched bases: 8.

The chain employs TRBV6-4 and TRBJ1-4; no clear D gene. The CDR3 contains 14 residues. V was cut by 2 bases and J by 6 bases, with 10 bases left in between. The germline V gene has CDR1 MRHNA and CDR2 SNTAGT. CDR3 in DNA: TGTGCCAGCAGTGACGCGGGAGGTGATGAAAAACTGTTTTTT. Encoded protein: CASSDAGGDEKLFF.

The chain carries TRBV29-1 and TRBJ1-2, with D possibly matching TRBD1 (6 bases). The CDR3 is 13 amino acids. Germline V CDR1 and CDR2: SQVTM, ANQGSEA. Trimming stripped 6 bases from V and 2 bases from J, with 13 bases between. In DNA form, the CDR3 reads TGCAGCGTCCGGGACATCGTGAACTATGGCTACACCTTC. It encodes CSVRDIVNYGYTF.

The CDR3: CASSRSGRAAGELFF. The DNA of the CDR3 is TGCGCCAGCAGTCGGAGCGGGAGGGCCGCCGGGGAGCTGTTTTTT. The V and J genes are TRBV4-3 and TRBJ2-2; the match to TRBD2 covers 10 bases. The CDR3 totals 15 residues. CDR1 is LGHNA and CDR2 is YSLEER in the germline V gene. V gave up 6 bases and J gave up 6 bases; unmatched junction bases: 7.

V gene TRBV28 combines with J gene TRBJ1-2; D gene ambiguous. CDR1 is MDHEN, CDR2 SYDVKM, per germline. This CDR3 comprises 14 residues. Trimming removed 3 bases at V and 4 bases at J, with 12 bases between. This CDR3 reads CASSLGSSVYGYTF. CDR3 nucleotides: TGTGCCAGCAGTTTGGGCAGCTCAGTCTATGGCTACACCTTC.

The J gene is TRBJ2-5, the V gene TRBV7-9, with 13 nucleotides matching TRBD2. V was clipped by 3 bases and J by 5 bases; unmatched bases: 6. The germline CDR1 and CDR2 sequences are SEHNR and FQNEAQ (reference sequence). The CDR3 has 16 residues. The CDR3 DNA follows: TGTGCCAGCAGCTTCCCAGGACTAGCGGGGGTGGAGACCCAGTACTTC. This codes for CASSFPGLAGVETQYF.